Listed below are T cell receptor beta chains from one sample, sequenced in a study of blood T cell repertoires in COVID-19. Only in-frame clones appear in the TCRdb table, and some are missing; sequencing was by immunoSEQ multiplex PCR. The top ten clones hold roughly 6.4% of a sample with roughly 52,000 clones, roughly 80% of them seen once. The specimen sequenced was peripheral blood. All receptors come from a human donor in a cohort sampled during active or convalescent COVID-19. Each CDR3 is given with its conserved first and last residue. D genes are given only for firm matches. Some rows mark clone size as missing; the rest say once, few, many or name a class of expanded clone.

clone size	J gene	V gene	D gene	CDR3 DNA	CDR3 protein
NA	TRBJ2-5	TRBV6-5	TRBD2	TGTGCCAGCAGAACGCTGGGGGGGTACCAAGAGACCCAGTACTTC	CASRTLGGYQETQYF
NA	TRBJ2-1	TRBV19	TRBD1	TGTGCCAGTAGTAGAGGGGACAGAAACAATGAGCAGTTCTTC	CASSRGDRNNEQFF
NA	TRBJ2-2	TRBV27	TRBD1	TGTGCCAGCAGTAGGGGACAGGCCACCGGGGAGCTGTTTTTT	CASSRGQATGELFF
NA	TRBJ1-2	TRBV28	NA	TGTGCCAGCAGAGACCCCCAGGGCGGACATTATGGCTACACCTTC	CASRDPQGGHYGYTF
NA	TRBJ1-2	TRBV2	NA	TGTGCCAGCAGTGATGAGAGGGACTATGGCTACACCTTC	CASSDERDYGYTF
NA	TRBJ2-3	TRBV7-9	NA	TGTGCCAGCAGCACGGCGGGACTCACCACAGATACGCAGTATTTT	CASSTAGLTTDTQYF
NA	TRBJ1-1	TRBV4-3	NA	TGCGCCAGCAGCCAACGGACAGTGAACACTGAAGCTTTCTTT	CASSQRTVNTEAFF
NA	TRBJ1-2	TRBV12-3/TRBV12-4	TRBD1	TGTGCCAGCAGCCTAGGGACAGATTATGGCTACACCTTC	CASSLGTDYGYTF
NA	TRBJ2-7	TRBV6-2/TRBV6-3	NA	TGTGCCAGCAGTTACTCCCCCACAGGAACTTCCTACGAGCAGTACTTC	CASSYSPTGTSYEQYF
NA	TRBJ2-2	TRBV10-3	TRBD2	TGTGCCATCCAAGCGGGAGGGCGGAGCACCGGGGAGCTGTTTTTT	CAIQAGGRSTGELFF
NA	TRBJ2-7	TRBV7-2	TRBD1	TGTGCCAGCAGCTTAGAGTCAGGGGGTCCCTACGAGCAGTACTTC	CASSLESGGPYEQYF
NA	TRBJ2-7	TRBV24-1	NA	TGTGCCACCAGTGATTTCCCTTCCGAGTCCTACGAGCAGTACTTC	CATSDFPSESYEQYF
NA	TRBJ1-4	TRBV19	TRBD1	TGTGCCAGTAGTTCACAGGGGGGGACGGCTAATGAAAAACTGTTTTTT	CASSSQGGTANEKLFF
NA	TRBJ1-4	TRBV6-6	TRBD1	TGTGCCAGCAGACAGGGGGCAACTAATGAAAAACTGTTTTTT	CASRQGATNEKLFF
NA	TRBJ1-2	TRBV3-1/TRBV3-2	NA	TGTGCCAGCAGCCGAGGCCCCGAAGGGGAGGTGTTTGGCTACACCTTC	CASSRGPEGEVFGYTF
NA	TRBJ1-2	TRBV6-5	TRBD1	TGTGCCAGCAGTTACAGGGGGCGAAACTATGGCTACACCTTC	CASSYRGRNYGYTF
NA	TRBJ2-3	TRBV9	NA	TGTGCCAGCAGCGTAGTGGCGGGTACGGGAGATACGCAGTATTTT	CASSVVAGTGDTQYF
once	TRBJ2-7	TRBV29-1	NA	TGCAGCGTTGGTCGCGGATACTACGAGCAGTACTTC	CSVGRGYYEQYF
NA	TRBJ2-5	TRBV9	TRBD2	TGTGCCAGCAGCGACCGGGGGGGCGGCGAGACCCAGTACTTC	CASSDRGGGETQYF
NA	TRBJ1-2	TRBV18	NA	TGTGCCAGCTCACCATCGGGGGCTAACTATGGCTACACCTTC	CASSPSGANYGYTF
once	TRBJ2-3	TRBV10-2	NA	TGCGCCAGCAGTGAGTTCGGGTTAAGCACAGATACGCAGTATTTT	CASSEFGLSTDTQYF
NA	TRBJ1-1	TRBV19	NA	TGTGCCAGTAGTATAAGCGGGGCTCTGAACACTGAAGCTTTCTTT	CASSISGALNTEAFF
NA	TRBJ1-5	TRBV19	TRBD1	TGTGCCAGTAAGCCCACAGGGGCATCGCCCCAGCATTTT	CASKPTGASPQHF
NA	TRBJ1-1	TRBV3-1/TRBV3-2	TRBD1	TGTGCCAGCAGCCAGGGGAACAGGGGGCGCAACACTGAAGCTTTCTTT	CASSQGNRGRNTEAFF
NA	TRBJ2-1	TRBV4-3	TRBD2	TGCGCCAGCAGCCAGGGAACTAGCGGGGGGGCCAATGAGCAGTTCTTC	CASSQGTSGGANEQFF
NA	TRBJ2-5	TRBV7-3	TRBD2	TGTGCCAGCAGCTTAGGACTAGCGGGGGGGCAAGAGACCCAGTACTTC	CASSLGLAGGQETQYF
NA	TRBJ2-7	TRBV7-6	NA	TGTGCCAGCAGCTTAGCGGGCGGCGGGGACGCATCCTACGAGCAGTACTTC	CASSLAGGGDASYEQYF
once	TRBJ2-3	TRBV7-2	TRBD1	TGTGCCAGCAGCGACCGACAGGGGTCAGATACGCAGTATTTT	CASSDRQGSDTQYF
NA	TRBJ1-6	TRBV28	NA	TGTGCCAGCAGCCACCCGATACGGGATAATTCACCCCTCCACTTT	CASSHPIRDNSPLHF
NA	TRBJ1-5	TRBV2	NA	TGTGCCAGCATGCGGGAGGGCTCGGGTAATCAGCCCCAGCATTTT	CASMREGSGNQPQHF
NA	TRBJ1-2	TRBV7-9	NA	TGTGCCAGCAGCCTGACAGAGTATGGCTACACCTTC	CASSLTEYGYTF
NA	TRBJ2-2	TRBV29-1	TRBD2	TGCAGCGTTGACGGGGGGGCGCGGGACACCGGGGAGCTGTTTTTT	CSVDGGARDTGELFF
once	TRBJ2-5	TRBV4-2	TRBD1	TGTGCCAGCAGCCAAGATCTGGGACAGGGGCTTTGGAAAGAGACCCAGTACTTC	CASSQDLGQGLWKETQYF
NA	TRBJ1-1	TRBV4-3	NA	TGCGCCAGCAGCCAGTACTCAGGGAATGCTGAAGCTTTCTTT	CASSQYSGNAEAFF
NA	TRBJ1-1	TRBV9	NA	TGTGCCAGCAGCGTAGCTGGAGGCACGAACACTGAAGCTTTCTTT	CASSVAGGTNTEAFF
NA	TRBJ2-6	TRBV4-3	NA	TGCGCCAGCAGCCAAGTTTTCGAGTCTGGGGCCAACGTCCTGACTTTC	CASSQVFESGANVLTF
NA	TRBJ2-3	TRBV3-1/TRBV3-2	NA	TGTGCCAGCAGCCAGGGGGCCGGGACAGATACGCAGTATTTT	CASSQGAGTDTQYF
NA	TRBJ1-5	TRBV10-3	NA	TGTGCCATCAGGTCAGGGGAGAACAATCAGCCCCAGCATTTT	CAIRSGENNQPQHF
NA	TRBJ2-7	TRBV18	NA	TGTGCCAGCTCACCAAGTATTCAGGGGGGAACCTACGAGCAGTACTTC	CASSPSIQGGTYEQYF
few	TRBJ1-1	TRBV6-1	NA	TGTGCCAGCAGTGAATACAGGGTCGGTGAAGCTTTCTTT	CASSEYRVGEAFF
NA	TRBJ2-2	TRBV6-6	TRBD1	TGTGCCAGCAGTTACTCGTCAGGGGGTGCCGGGGAGCTGTTTTTT	CASSYSSGGAGELFF
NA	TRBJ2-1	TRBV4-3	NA	TGCGCCAGCAGCCAACAGTCCGGGACTCCCCCAAACGATGAGCAGTTCTTC	CASSQQSGTPPNDEQFF